These 10 T cell receptor beta chains were sequenced from one sample in a study of T-cell reconstitution after alpha-beta-depleted transplantation in children. Overall study findings and caveats: Expanded graft clones, several hundred of them, were reportedly the source of alpha-beta T cells about two months after transplant.

Preparation of the TCRbeta library used unique molecular identifiers. TCRdb re-analysed the PCR reads in MiXCR, keeping a single row per CDR3 protein. Of roughly 30,000 distinct CDR3 sequences listed, about 7% are singletons. Their antigens are not known. The starting material was peripheral blood, obtained 60 days after TCRalphabeta/CD19-depleted stem cell transplant. These receptors all stem from a child under three years old who had a stem cell transplant for acute myeloid leukemia, so the T cells may come from the graft donor.

In this sample, this clonotype turned up many times. The chain combines TRBV9 with TRBJ1-2, with a tentative D call TRBD1 (5 bases). Germline V gene lookup returns CDR1 SGDLS and CDR2 YYNGEE. V lost 3 bases to trimming and J lost 6 bases, with 6 bases between them. CDR3 size: 11 residues. CDR3 in amino acids: CASSARDGYTF. The CDR3 nucleotides read TGTGCCAGCAGCGCCAGGGATGGCTACACCTTC.

The sample holds many counts of this clonotype. The chain recombines TRBV15 with TRBJ2-2, with D unresolved. V was trimmed by 4 bases and J by 6 bases, leaving 9 bases between them. CDR3 length: 13 amino acids. Per the germline V gene, CDR1 is LNHNV and CDR2 is YYDKDF (reference sequence). The DNA for the CDR3 is TGTGCCACCAGCACTCCCCGAGCCGGGGAGCTGTTTTTT. Translated, it gives CATSTPRAGELFF. The complete variable domain, with remaining parts taken from reference TRBV15 and TRBJ2-2, reads DAMVIQNPRYQVTQFGKPVTLSCSQTLNHNVMYWYQQKSSQAPKLLFHYYDKDFNNEADTPDNFQSRRPNTSFCFLDIRSPGLGDTAMYLCATSTPRAGELFFGEGSRLTVL.

This clonotype came up many times. The rearrangement links TRBV6-1 to TRBJ2-1; TRBD1 aligns across 9 bases. Per the germline V gene, CDR1 is MNHNS and CDR2 is SASEGT. The J segment lost 4 bases and the V segment lost 8 bases, leaving 6 bases of the junction unmatched. The CDR3 loop spans 14 amino acids. The CDR3 sequence is CASGPGQGYNEQFF. The DNA for the CDR3 is TGTGCCAGCGGTCCGGGACAGGGTTACAATGAGCAGTTCTTC.

This clonotype has at least ten counts. This chain connects TRBV4-2 to TRBJ2-5; 11 bases are a match to TRBD1. Looked up from germline, CDR1 is LGHNA and CDR2 is YNFKEQ. V trimming: 3 bases; J trimming: 5 bases; junction bases outside the gene matches: 2. This CDR3 region has 14 residues. Here the CDR3 DNA reads TGTGCCAGCAGCCAGGACAGGGGGCCGGAGACCCAGTACTTC. Amino acids: CASSQDRGPETQYF.

This clonotype was seen at least ten times. The chain couples TRBV7-9 to TRBJ2-7, with 7 nucleotides matching TRBD2. The CDR3 consists of 14 residues. CDR1 SEHNR and CDR2 FQNEAQ come from the germline V gene (reference sequence). Losses at the gene ends were 1 base for V and 3 bases for J; bases not matched to a gene: 3. In DNA, the CDR3 is TGTGCCAGCAGCTTAGTAGGGGAGGGCTACGAGCAGTACTTC. Translated: CASSLVGEGYEQYF.

Many counts were recorded for this clonotype. This rearrangement joins TRBV19 to TRBJ2-7; 13 positions match TRBD2. The CDR3 contains 16 residues. V shed 3 bases and J 0 bases; nucleotides not matched to a gene: 2. The germline gives CDR1 LNHDA, CDR2 SQIVND (reference sequence). The CDR3 DNA sequence: TGTGCCAGTAGTATGGGGACTAGCGGGATCTCCTACGAGCAGTACTTC. Amino acids: CASSMGTSGISYEQYF.

This clonotype has a count of ten or more. The chain has TRBV28 and TRBJ2-2; D ambiguous. CDR3 length equals 13 residues. V lost 7 bases and J 3 bases, leaving 9 bases between the germline ends. Germline V gene lookup returns CDR1 MDHEN and CDR2 SYDVKM. This CDR3 reads CASKIYHTGELFF. The CDR3, as DNA: TGTGCCAGCAAAATATATCACACCGGGGAGCTGTTTTTT.

This clonotype was picked up many times. The chain recombines TRBV5-6 with TRBJ2-3, with D possibly matching TRBD1 (6 bases). V lost 1 base, J lost 1 base, and 7 bases lay in between. This CDR3 comprises 14 residues. Germline V gene sequence: CDR1 SGHDT, CDR2 YYEEEE. This chain's CDR3 is CASSLQGRTDTQYF. CDR3 bases: TGTGCCAGCAGCTTGCAGGGGCGCACAGATACGCAGTATTTT.

Many counts were recorded for this clonotype. The chain links TRBV27 to TRBJ2-7; no clear D. Between the trimmed V and J ends, which lost 5 bases and 0 bases, there was a span of 11 bases. Germline values: CDR1 MNHEY, CDR2 SMNVEV (reference sequence). This CDR3 has 14 amino acids. Written as DNA, the CDR3 is TGTGCCAGCAGTCCCGGACGGAGCTCCTACGAGCAGTACTTC. It yields the protein CASSPGRSSYEQYF.

This clonotype was seen repeatedly, ten times or more. The V gene is TRBV7-3, the J gene TRBJ2-5; D gene uncertain. V was shortened by 4 bases and J by 1 base, with 7 bases between the two germline ends. Germline CDR1 and CDR2: SGHTA and FQGTGA. This CDR3 contains 13 residues. CDR3 sequence (DNA): TGTGCCAGCAGCTCCCGACCCCAAGAGACCCAGTACTTC. This translates into CASSSRPQETQYF. Full variable domain (remainder filled in from reference TRBV7-3 and TRBJ2-5): GAGVSQTPSNKVTEKGKYVELRCDPISGHTALYWYRQSLGQGPEFLIYFQGTGAADDSGLPNDRFFAVRPEGSVSTLKIQRTERGDSAVYLCASSSRPQETQYFGPGTRLLVL.